The 10 T cell receptor beta chains in this list originate from one sample, sequenced in a study of T cell repertoires in cytomegalovirus infection. No antigen has been assigned to these receptors. Each CDR3 protein gets one entry after TCRdb re-called the reads with MiXCR. The sample contains around 710,000 distinct CDR3 sequences, under 35% of which appear only once. The starting material was cultured CD8+ T cells from PBMCs, obtained from culture after CMV antigen stimulation. All receptors derive from a human donor in good health (CMV status not recorded). Some clones in this sample may be carry-over from other donors' samples.

This clonotype has a count of ten or more. CDR3 sequence reads: CASAGTSVREQYV. DNA of the CDR3: TGTGCCAGCGCCGGGACTAGCGTCCGCGAGCAGTACGTC. The rearrangement joins TRBV6-2 or TRBV6-3 to TRBJ2-7; 10 bases agree with TRBD2. From germline, CDR1 is MNHEY and CDR2 SVGEGT. Trimming took 8 bases from V and 6 from J; bases not matched to a gene: 7. This CDR3 spans 13 amino acids.

This clonotype was observed a few times. This chain links TRBV4-3 with TRBJ2-1, with D unresolved. Germline CDR1 LGHNA, CDR2 YSLEER. The CDR3 has 12 residues. V shed 4 bases and J shed 8 bases, with 9 bases lying between them. CDR3 DNA sequence: TGCGCCAGCAGCCTATTACCTCATGAGCAGTTCTTC. This translates into CASSLLPHEQFF.

The chain couples TRBV29-1 to TRBJ1-2; 9 nucleotides align to TRBD1. There are 12 residues in the CDR3. CDR1 and CDR2 from the germline V gene are SQVTM and ANQGSEA. V dropped 6 bases and J dropped 4; count of bases not matched to a gene: 3. The CDR3, as DNA: TGCAGCGTACCGGGACAGGGCTATGGCTACACCTTC. Translated: CSVPGQGYGYTF.

This clonotype was observed many times. V usage is TRBV7-2 and J usage is TRBJ1-6; weak D call: TRBD1 (6 bases). The CDR3 runs 16 residues. CDR1 is SGHTA, CDR2 FQGNSA, per germline. Deletions cut 3 bases from V and 7 bases from J, with 16 bases between. CDR3 nucleotides: TGTGCCAGCAGCTTGACCAGGGGCGGGGGAAATTCACCCCTCCACTTT. This codes for CASSLTRGGGNSPLHF. The full variable domain, its missing parts supplied by reference TRBV7-2 and TRBJ1-6, is GAGVSQSPSNKVTEKGKDVELRCDPISGHTALYWYRQSLGQGLEFLIYFQGNSAPDKSGLPSDRFSAERTGGSVSTLTIQRTQQEDSAVYLCASSLTRGGGNSPLHFGNGTRLTVT.

This clonotype was recorded a few times. The chain carries TRBV11-3 and TRBJ2-7, with TRBD2 as a possible D gene (6 bases). V was pared by 1 base and J by 9 bases, with 16 bases between. Germline V CDR1 and CDR2: SGHNT, YENEEA. The CDR3 consists of 14 residues. DNA for the CDR3: TGTGCCAGCAGCTTAGCCGGGACCCTCGGGGGGCAGTACGTC. This encodes CASSLAGTLGGQYV.

This rearrangement joins TRBV10-2 to TRBJ2-7, with D possibly TRBD2 on 6 matching bases. Trimming removed 8 bases at V and 4 bases at J, with 15 bases between. Germline CDR1 is WSHSY and CDR2 is SAAADI. The CDR3 runs 13 residues. The CDR3 DNA reads as TGCGCCAGCGGCCCACGAGGAGGGTACGAGCAGTACTTC. As protein: CASGPRGGYEQYF.

Only a few counts were recorded for this clonotype. V and J are TRBV5-1 and TRBJ2-7, with 7 bases aligning to TRBD1. Germline values: CDR1 SGHRS, CDR2 YFSETQ. The V and J ends lost 2 bases and 7 bases, in that order; junction bases with no gene match: 3. This CDR3 has 12 residues. CDR3: CASSLTGEEQYF. The DNA for the CDR3 is TGCGCCAGCAGCTTAACAGGGGAAGAGCAGTACTTC.

This clonotype came up a few times. The chain combines TRBV12-3 or TRBV12-4 with TRBJ1-2, with D uncertain. The V end was cut by 6 bases, the J end by 8 bases, with 16 bases between. CDR3 length: 13 amino acids. The CDR3 sequence is CASSPGRGEGYTF. The DNA for the CDR3 is TGTGCCAGCAGCCCTGGACGTGGGGAAGGCTACACCTTC.

This clonotype was picked up a small number of times. This chain uses TRBV27 with TRBJ1-2; a weak D match, TRBD1 (6 bases). From germline, CDR1 is MNHEY and CDR2 SMNVEV (reference sequence). V gave up 5 bases and J gave up 3 bases, with 16 bases separating them. This CDR3 spans 15 amino acids. The CDR3 protein is CASSLAKGGYYGYTF. In DNA form, the CDR3 reads TGTGCCAGCAGTCTGGCGAAGGGGGGTTACTATGGCTACACCTTC.

The gene calls are TRBV5-1 and TRBJ2-1; the D is unclear. The germline CDR1 and CDR2 sequences are SGHRS and YFSETQ. V dropped 0 bases and J dropped 7 bases, with 17 bases sitting between them. This CDR3 spans 16 amino acids. CDR3 amino acids: CASSLAFGPSGNEQFF. The CDR3 DNA follows: TGCGCCAGCAGCTTGGCCTTCGGACCTTCTGGGAATGAGCAGTTCTTC.